A selection of T cell receptor beta chains follows, all from one sample in a study of OX40 agonist ivuxolimab in advanced cancers. Produced via immunoSEQ multiplex PCR; TCRdb's table is partial and in-frame only. The profile shows around 50,000 clones, 94% of them singletons. This sample comprised CD4+ or CD8+ T cells sorted from blood, obtained in a trial of the OX40 agonist ivuxolimab. The receptors come from an adult with an advanced solid tumor such as melanoma, head and neck, liver or kidney cancer. Both conserved end residues are part of each CDR3. D genes are given only for firm matches. Expanded clones get a size class; other rows say once, few or many, or leave the size out.

v_gene	j_gene	d_gene	abundance	CDR3nt	CDR3aa
TRBV29-1	TRBJ1-1	-	-	TGCAGCGTTGAAGAGTCTATAAAGACAGGAAGTACTGAAGCTTTCTTT	CSVEESIKTGSTEAFF
TRBV2	TRBJ2-3	-	-	TGTGCCAGCAGGGGGTGGCTCACAGATACGCAGTATTTT	CASRGWLTDTQYF
TRBV9	TRBJ2-7	-	-	TGTGCCAGCAGCGTAGATGACTACGAGCAGTACTTC	CASSVDDYEQYF
TRBV5-5	TRBJ2-7	-	-	TGTGCCAGCAGCTTGGGGCCGGGAGAGCAGTACTTC	CASSLGPGEQYF
TRBV4-2	TRBJ2-5	TRBD2	once	TGTGCCAGCAGCCAAGAAGGGACTAGCGAAGAGACCCAGTACTTC	CASSQEGTSEETQYF
TRBV15	TRBJ2-5	-	-	TGTGCCACCAGCAGAGACCACGGAGCCGAGACCCAGTACTTC	CATSRDHGAETQYF
TRBV5-4	TRBJ2-1	TRBD2	-	TGTGCCAGCGTAACCGGGACTAGCGGGGACAATGAGCAGTTCTTC	CASVTGTSGDNEQFF
TRBV25-1	TRBJ2-3	-	-	TGTGCCAGCAGTGAATCCCGGGGGTTCGGCACAGATACGCAGTATTTT	CASSESRGFGTDTQYF
TRBV5-1	TRBJ2-1	TRBD2	-	TGCGCCAGCAGCCCCGGGACTAGCGGGTACAATGAGCAGTTCTTC	CASSPGTSGYNEQFF
TRBV10-2	TRBJ2-3	-	-	TGCGCCAGCAGTGACGCAGGTACGCAGTATTTT	CASSDAGTQYF
TRBV6-5	TRBJ2-7	-	-	TGTGCCAGCAGTTACTCGGGGGAGCAGTACTTC	CASSYSGEQYF
TRBV7-2	TRBJ2-5	-	-	TGTGCCAGCAGCTTAGCCGGGAGCCAAGAGACCCAGTACTTC	CASSLAGSQETQYF
TRBV13	TRBJ2-1	-	-	TGTGCCAGCAGCCAAAGTCAACCACTCGGCAATGAGCAGTTCTTC	CASSQSQPLGNEQFF
TRBV29-1	TRBJ2-6	-	-	TGCAGCGTTGAAGATTCCGGGTTTGGGGCCAACGTCCTGACTTTC	CSVEDSGFGANVLTF
TRBV11-2	TRBJ2-1	TRBD1	-	TGTGCCAGCAGCCACCGGGACAGGGTGGATAATGAGCAGTTCTTC	CASSHRDRVDNEQFF
TRBV7-8	TRBJ2-3	TRBD2	-	TGTGCCAGCAGCTTTGAGGGCGGGGGACCGGGGGATACGCAGTATTTT	CASSFEGGGPGDTQYF
TRBV27	TRBJ2-7	TRBD2	-	TGTGCCAGCGGATCCCGTTTGGGTAGCGGGCCCTACGAGCAGTACTTC	CASGSRLGSGPYEQYF
TRBV25-1	TRBJ1-1	-	-	TGTGCCAGCGACGAAGGGTCCGGAGGAGCTTTCTTT	CASDEGSGGAFF
TRBV14	TRBJ2-7	TRBD1	-	TGTGCCAGCAGCCAAACCGGGACAGGCCCCGACTACGAGCAGTACTTC	CASSQTGTGPDYEQYF
TRBV6-5	TRBJ1-1	-	-	TGTGCCAGCAGTTCCCAAAACACTGAAGCTTTCTTT	CASSSQNTEAFF
TRBV28	TRBJ2-7	-	-	TGTGCCAGCAGTACTACCTGGGCCTACGAGCAGTACTTC	CASSTTWAYEQYF
TRBV6-5	TRBJ1-1	-	-	TGTGCCAGCAGTTACCTCGCGGTGAACACTGAAGCTTTCTTT	CASSYLAVNTEAFF
TRBV27	TRBJ2-3	-	-	TGTGCCAGCAGTTTAACGGGCTCCTACACAGATACGCAGTATTTT	CASSLTGSYTDTQYF
TRBV2	TRBJ2-1	TRBD2	-	TGTGCCAGCAGTCCCACGACTAGCGGGAGGCCAGATGCTCTGTTCTTC	CASSPTTSGRPDALFF
TRBV28	TRBJ2-5	TRBD2	-	TGTGCCAGCAGTTTGCTAGCGGGAGGGGGGTTGGAGACCCAGTACTTC	CASSLLAGGGLETQYF
TRBV28	TRBJ2-2	-	once	TGTGCCAGCAGTTTAATAGCAGGGGTGACCGGGGAGCTGTTTTTT	CASSLIAGVTGELFF